This T cell receptor (beta chain) was sequenced for a study of blood T cell repertoires in COVID-19. Whole-study context: The origin of the acute and convalescent COVID-19 samples was the United States, Italy and Spain.

Participants had their cohort set by participant-reported clinical history. Per germline, CDR1 SGDLS and CDR2 YYNGEE. The ends lost 4 bases at V and 5 bases at J; junction bases unmatched: 4. The CDR3 loop spans 13 amino acids. The table came from immunoSEQ multiplex PCR; TCRdb's copy has only in-frame clones and leaves some out. The data show about 440,000 clones, with 87% seen just once and 1.5% to 2% held by the top ten. This chain uses TRBV9 with TRBJ2-7; 9 positions agree with TRBD1. The sequenced sample consisted of PBMCs or T cells enriched from blood (not recorded which). The receptor was derived from a woman younger than 35 with acute COVID-19. The chain's CDR3 is CASSRQGVDEQYF. The DNA of the CDR3 is TGTGCCAGCAGCCGACAGGGGGTGGACGAGCAGTACTTC.